This T cell receptor beta chain was sequenced during a study of blood T cells in healthy people across ages. This clonotype has only one observation. This sequence may be a read error, since a much larger clone differs from it by one base. For the second PCR, which ran for roughly 6 to 12 cycles, a sample-barcoded 5' primer and a J-beta primer mix were used. In TCRdb, the 5' RACE reads were re-called with MiXCR into one record per CDR3 protein. The sample includes fewer than 800,000 distinct CDR3 sequences, about 34% of them seen just once. Each sample yielded at least 7 million isolated PBMCs. CDR3 length: 13 amino acids. Looked up from germline, CDR1 is SQVTM and CDR2 is ANQGSEA. Losses at the gene ends were 3 bases for V and 4 bases for J; bases not matched to a gene: 6.

Source material: blood. The receptor was isolated from a woman of 80 years or more in good health. The rearrangement uses TRBV29-1 and TRBJ2-7, with TRBD2 identical over 7 bases. CDR3 DNA: TGCAGCGTTGATTGGGACGGGGGGTACGAGCAGTACTTC. It codes for CSVDWDGGYEQYF.